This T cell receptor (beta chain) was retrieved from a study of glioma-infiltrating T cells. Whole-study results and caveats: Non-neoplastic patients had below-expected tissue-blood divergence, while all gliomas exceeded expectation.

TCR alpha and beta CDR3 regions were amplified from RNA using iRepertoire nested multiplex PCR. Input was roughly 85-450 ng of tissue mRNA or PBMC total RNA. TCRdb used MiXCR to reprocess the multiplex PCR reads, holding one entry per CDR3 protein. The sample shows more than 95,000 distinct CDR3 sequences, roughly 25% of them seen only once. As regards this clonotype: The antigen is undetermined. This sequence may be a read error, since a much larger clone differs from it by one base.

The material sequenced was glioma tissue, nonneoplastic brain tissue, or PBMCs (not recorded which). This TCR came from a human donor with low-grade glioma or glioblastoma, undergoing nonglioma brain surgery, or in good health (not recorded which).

The DNA for the CDR3 is TGCGCCAGCAGCCAGATGGAGCTCGGCGGCAAGAGCTCCTACGAGCAGTACTTC. The encoded protein is CASSQMELGGKSSYEQYF. This chain uses TRBV4-1 with TRBJ2-7; D not certain. From germline, CDR1 is MGHRA and CDR2 YSYEKL. With 3 bases removed from V and 0 bases from J, the gap between germline ends came to 21 bases. The CDR3 spans 18 residues.